This entry lists 12 T cell receptor beta chains sequenced from one sample in a study of cytomegalovirus exposure and HLA in healthy donors. 60 Vbeta and 13 Jbeta primers were used in PCR. Produced via immunoSEQ multiplex PCR; TCRdb's table is partial and in-frame only. This sample contains 100,000 to 150,000 clones. The sequenced sample consisted of PBMCs. Source of these receptors: a man between 40 and 49 years old in good health and CMV-seronegative.

The rearrangement joins TRBV6-5 to TRBJ1-1, with 9 bases that match TRBD1. V was clipped by 2 bases and J by 4 bases; unmatched bases: 5. From germline, CDR1 is MNHEY and CDR2 SVGAGI. The CDR3 totals 15 residues. CDR3 in DNA: TGTGCCAGCAGTTACAAGTGGACAGGGGCCACTGAAGCTTTCTTT. It encodes CASSYKWTGATEAFF.

The genes are TRBV9 and TRBJ2-1, with 12 bases matching TRBD2. Per the germline V gene, CDR1 is SGDLS and CDR2 is YYNGEE. Unmatched junction bases numbered 10, after V lost 0 bases and J lost 9 bases. The CDR3 sequence is 17 residues long. CDR3 in DNA: TGTGCCAGCAGCGTAGGTCGGGGGGAACTAGCGGGGGGTGAGCAGTTCTTC. Protein product: CASSVGRGELAGGEQFF. Full variable domain (outside the CDR3, taken from reference TRBV9 and TRBJ2-1): DSGVTQTPKHLITATGQRVTLRCSPRSGDLSVYWYQQSLDQGLQFLIQYYNGEERAKGNILERFSAQQFPDLHSELNLSSLELGDSALYFCASSVGRGELAGGEQFFGPGTRLTVL.

The rearrangement uses TRBV2 and TRBJ2-1; tentatively, D is TRBD2 (6 bases). V shed 8 bases and J shed 9 bases, with 14 bases lying between them. Germline loops: CDR1 SNHLY, CDR2 FYNNEI. The CDR3 contains 12 residues. CDR3 residues: CASRLGGFEQFF. As DNA, the CDR3 is TGTGCCAGCCGTCTAGGAGGGTTTGAGCAGTTCTTC.

V and J are TRBV2 and TRBJ2-7; maybe TRBD1 (6 bases). The V and J ends lost 10 bases and 4 bases respectively, with 14 bases between them. Germline CDR1 and CDR2: SNHLY and FYNNEI. The CDR3 covers 12 residues. As DNA, the CDR3 is TGTGCCACAGGACAGACCCCTTACGAGCAGTACTTC. This codes for CATGQTPYEQYF.

The chain combines TRBV5-1 with TRBJ1-3; TRBD1 agrees at 8 bases. This CDR3 region has 18 residues. Germline V gives CDR1 SGHRS, CDR2 YFSETQ. The V segment lost 0 bases and the J segment 1 base; nucleotides outside the gene matches: 9. This CDR3 reads CASSLVGTGFPSGNTIYF. The CDR3 bases are TGCGCCAGCAGCTTGGTAGGGACAGGCTTTCCGTCTGGAAACACCATATATTTT.

The chain has TRBV7-9 and TRBJ2-3; 13 bases fit TRBD2. This CDR3 is 16 amino acids long. J lost 3 bases, V lost 5 bases, and 5 bases had no gene match. CDR1 is SEHNR, CDR2 FQNEAQ, per germline (reference sequence). Written as DNA, the CDR3 is TGTGCCAGCAGCACAGGACTAGCGGGAGAGACAGATACGCAGTATTTT. It codes for CASSTGLAGETDTQYF.

The chain links TRBV28 to TRBJ2-7; TRBD2 aligns across 8 bases. The germline V gene has CDR1 MDHEN and CDR2 SYDVKM. V lost 5 bases, J lost 2 bases, and 8 bases stayed unmatched. The CDR3 is made up of 15 amino acids. The CDR3 reads CASSKGTRGAYEQYF. CDR3 nucleotide sequence: TGTGCCAGCAGTAAGGGGACTAGGGGGGCCTACGAGCAGTACTTC.

The chain links TRBV5-6 to TRBJ2-2; 12 nucleotides agree with TRBD1. Germline V gene data show CDR1 as SGHDT and CDR2 as YYEEEE. The length of the CDR3 is 19 residues. The J segment lost 4 bases and the V segment lost 4 bases, leaving 14 bases of the junction unmatched. CDR3 sequence (DNA): TGTGCCAGCAGCCTTTTTGGGACAGGGGGCTTAAGTGGCACCGGGGAGCTGTTTTTT. This gives the protein CASSLFGTGGLSGTGELFF.

This chain links TRBV5-1 with TRBJ2-1, with TRBD2 matching over 8 bases. CDR3 length: 16 residues. The trim removed 0 bases at V and 0 bases at J, leaving 2 bases unmatched. In germline, CDR1 is SGHRS, CDR2 YFSETQ. CDR3 sequence reads: CASSLGGTSSYNEQFF. The CDR3 coding sequence is TGCGCCAGCAGCTTGGGGGGGACTAGCTCCTACAATGAGCAGTTCTTC.

V and J are TRBV29-1 and TRBJ1-1; D might be TRBD1 (6 bases). The V end was cut by 2 bases, the J end by 5 bases, with 9 bases between. The CDR3 has 12 amino acids. CDR1 is SQVTM, CDR2 ANQGSEA, per germline. CDR3 amino acids: CSVEKGVTEAFF. CDR3 in DNA: TGCAGCGTTGAAAAGGGGGTTACTGAAGCTTTCTTT.

This chain joins TRBV4-1 and TRBJ1-1; D uncertain. CDR1 MGHRA and CDR2 YSYEKL come from the germline V gene. The V end was cut by 0 bases, the J end by 6 bases, with 11 bases between. The CDR3 runs to 14 residues. Here the CDR3 reads CASSQEGVRAEAFF. The DNA for the CDR3 is TGCGCCAGCAGCCAAGAAGGCGTTCGGGCTGAAGCTTTCTTT.

The rearrangement joins TRBV2 to TRBJ2-3, with a tentative D call TRBD1 (6 bases). V was clipped by 6 bases and J by 0 bases, with 10 bases between them. This CDR3 contains 14 residues. The germline CDR1 and CDR2 sequences are SNHLY and FYNNEI. The CDR3 sequence is CASRRDRSTDTQYF. The DNA for the CDR3 is TGTGCCAGCAGACGTGACAGGAGCACAGATACGCAGTATTTT. Filled out from reference TRBV2 and TRBJ2-3, the complete variable domain reads EPEVTQTPSHQVTQMGQEVILRCVPISNHLYFYWYRQILGQKVEFLVSFYNNEISEKSEIFDDQFSVERPDGSNFTLKIRSTKLEDSAMYFCASRRDRSTDTQYFGPGTRLTVL.